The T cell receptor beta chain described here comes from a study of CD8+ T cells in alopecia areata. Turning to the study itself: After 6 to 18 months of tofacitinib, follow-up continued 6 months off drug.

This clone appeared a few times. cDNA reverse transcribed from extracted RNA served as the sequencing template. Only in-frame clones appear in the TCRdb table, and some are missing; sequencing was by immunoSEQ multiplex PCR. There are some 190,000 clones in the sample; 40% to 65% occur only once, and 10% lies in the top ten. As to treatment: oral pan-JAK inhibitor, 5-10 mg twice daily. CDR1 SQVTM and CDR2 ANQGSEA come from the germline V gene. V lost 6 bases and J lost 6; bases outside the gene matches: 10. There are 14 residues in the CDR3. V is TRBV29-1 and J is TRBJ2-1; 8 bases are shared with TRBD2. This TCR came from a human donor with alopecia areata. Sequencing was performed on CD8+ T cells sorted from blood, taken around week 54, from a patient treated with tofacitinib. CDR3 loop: CSVSGGETANEQFF. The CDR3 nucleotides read TGCAGCGTGTCCGGGGGGGAGACGGCCAATGAGCAGTTCTTC.